This entry concerns a single T cell receptor (beta chain). This record belongs to a study of blood T cell repertoires in COVID-19. At the level of the study: The study drew acute and convalescent COVID-19 samples from the United States, Italy and Spain.

Seattle's enrolled individuals joined amid active infection and were then monitored longitudinally. Under the authors' procedure: Researchers report that nucleated cell counts were estimated from reference gene primer amplification. Clones were read by immunoSEQ multiplex PCR, and TCRdb kept only the in-frame ones, dropping some. V and J calls and clone size come straight from that table; D and trimming were deduced from the DNA. The sample lists 150,000 to 200,000 clones, around 95% occurring once. The receptor's source is a young man with COVID-19, enrolled during active disease. Sequencing was performed on peripheral blood.

CDR3 region: CASSPRGGAEQPQHF. The CDR3, as DNA: TGCGCCAGCAGCCCGCGGGGGGGGGCAGAGCAGCCCCAGCATTTT. The chain combines TRBV5-1 with TRBJ1-5; a weak D match, TRBD1 (6 bases). The CDR3 runs 15 residues. The ends were cut back, 4 bases at V and 7 bases at J, with 18 bases in the middle. Per the germline V gene, CDR1 is SGHRS and CDR2 is YFSETQ.